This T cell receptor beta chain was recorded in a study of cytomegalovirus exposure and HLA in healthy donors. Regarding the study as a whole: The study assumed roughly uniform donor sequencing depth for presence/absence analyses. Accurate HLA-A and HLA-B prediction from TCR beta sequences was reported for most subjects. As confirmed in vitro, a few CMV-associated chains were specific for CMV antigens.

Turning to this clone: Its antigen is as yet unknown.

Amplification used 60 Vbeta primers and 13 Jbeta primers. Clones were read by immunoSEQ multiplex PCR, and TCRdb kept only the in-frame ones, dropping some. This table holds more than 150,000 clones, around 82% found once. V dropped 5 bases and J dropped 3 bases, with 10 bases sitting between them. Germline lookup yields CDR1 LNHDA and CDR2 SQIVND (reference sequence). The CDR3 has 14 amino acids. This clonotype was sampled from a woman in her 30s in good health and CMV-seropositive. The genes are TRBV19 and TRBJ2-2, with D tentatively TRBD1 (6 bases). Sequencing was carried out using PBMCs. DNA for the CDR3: TGTGCCAGTAGTGGGCAGGGGTACACCGGGGAGCTGTTTTTT. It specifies CASSGQGYTGELFF.